This passage covers 23 T cell receptor beta chains from one sample sequenced in a study of blood T cell repertoires in COVID-19. Some clones are missing from TCRdb's copy, which holds only in-frame ones; the method was immunoSEQ multiplex PCR. Among around 98,000 clones listed, 87% were seen once. The specimen sequenced was peripheral blood. The receptors originated from a man between 65 and 79 years old with acute or convalescent COVID-19.

The V call is TRBV2, the J call TRBJ1-4; D unclear. The germline V and J ends were trimmed by 3 bases and 3 bases, with 11 bases remaining between them. The CDR3 has 15 residues. Germline V gene sequence: CDR1 SNHLY, CDR2 FYNNEI. As DNA, the CDR3 is TGTGCCAGCAGTGAGACTAGGGCCCCTAATGAAAAACTGTTTTTT. Translating it yields CASSETRAPNEKLFF.

The chain combines TRBV5-6 with TRBJ1-3, with 11 bases matching TRBD1. The CDR3 sequence is 15 residues long. CDR1 is SGHDT and CDR2 is YYEEEE in the germline V gene. The V segment lost 5 bases and the J segment 2 bases; nucleotides outside the gene matches: 3. In DNA, the CDR3 is TGTGCCAGCAGAACGGGACAGGGGGCTGGAAACACCATATATTTT. Translating it yields CASRTGQGAGNTIYF.

The V and J genes are TRBV5-1 and TRBJ2-5; tentatively, D is TRBD1 (6 bases). Germline loops: CDR1 SGHRS, CDR2 YFSETQ. Trimming took 4 bases from V and 2 from J, leaving 12 bases between them. This CDR3 spans 14 amino acids. The CDR3 spells CASSPQGLQETQYF. For the CDR3, the DNA is TGCGCCAGCAGCCCTCAGGGGTTGCAAGAGACCCAGTACTTC.

The V and J genes are TRBV5-6 and TRBJ2-5, with a weak D call TRBD2 (7 bases). The CDR3 covers 16 residues. Trimming took 3 bases from V and 7 from J, leaving 22 bases between them. The germline V gene encodes CDR1 SGHDT and CDR2 YYEEEE. The CDR3 sequence is CASSSYGGRSERTQYF. The CDR3 DNA is TGTGCCAGCAGCTCCTACGGGGGGCGCAGTGAGAGGACCCAGTACTTC.

The CDR3 DNA sequence: TGTGCCAGCAGCCCCTCCCGGGGACTAGCGGGGGGGTCCTACAATGAGCAGTTCTTC. Its protein product is CASSPSRGLAGGSYNEQFF. V gene TRBV7-9 combines with J gene TRBJ2-1; 16 bases fit TRBD2. V shed 5 bases and J 1 base; nucleotides not matched to a gene: 8. Germline lookup yields CDR1 SEHNR and CDR2 FQNEAQ (reference sequence). The CDR3 consists of 19 residues.

V gene TRBV3-1 (or the pseudogene TRBV3-2) combines with J gene TRBJ1-3; D remains unclear. CDR3 size: 13 residues. Trimming stripped 5 bases from V and 2 bases from J, with 7 bases between. Germline loops: CDR1 LGHDT, CDR2 YNNKEL (reference sequence). The CDR3 is CASSEVTGNTIYF. Written as DNA, the CDR3 is TGTGCCAGCAGCGAGGTAACTGGAAACACCATATATTTT.

This chain joins TRBV11-1 and TRBJ2-7, with a possible D match to TRBD2 (5 bases). Germline V gene data show CDR1 as SGHAT and CDR2 as FQDESV (reference sequence). Trimming removed 3 bases from V and 2 bases from J, with 11 bases in between. This CDR3 is 14 amino acids long. The CDR3 region is CASSFFIGAYEQYF. In nucleotides, the CDR3 is TGTGCCAGCAGCTTCTTTATCGGGGCCTACGAGCAGTACTTC.

The sample holds a few counts of this clone. This rearrangement joins TRBV18 to TRBJ1-1, with D perhaps matching TRBD1 (5 bases). Germline values: CDR1 KGHSH, CDR2 LQKENI. There are 15 residues in the CDR3. V gave up 1 base and J gave up 0 bases, with 9 bases separating them. The DNA for the CDR3 is TGTGCCAGCTCACCACTAGGGGAAATGAACACTGAAGCTTTCTTT. This codes for CASSPLGEMNTEAFF.

This clone has just a few counts. The rearrangement uses TRBV7-9 and TRBJ2-2; no clear D. The length of the CDR3 is 15 residues. Germline V lookup: CDR1 SEHNR, CDR2 FQNEAQ (reference sequence). Trimming cost V 5 bases and J 2 bases, with 12 bases left between them. CDR3 sequence (DNA): TGTGCCAGCAGCCCTGATAGCCCTAACACCGGGGAGCTGTTTTTT. It yields the protein CASSPDSPNTGELFF.

The chain carries TRBV7-3 and TRBJ2-7; the D gene is possibly TRBD2 (7 bases). Germline loops: CDR1 SGHTA, CDR2 FQGTGA. CDR3 length: 15 amino acids. With 3 bases removed from V and 5 bases from J, the gap between germline ends came to 17 bases. The CDR3 protein is CASSLGPGGQHEQYF. DNA of the CDR3: TGTGCCAGCAGCTTGGGGCCGGGGGGCCAGCACGAGCAGTACTTC.

The CDR3 spells CASSLEGRANTEAFF. Written as DNA, the CDR3 is TGTGCCAGCAGCTTAGAGGGCAGGGCGAACACTGAAGCTTTCTTT. The rearrangement uses TRBV11-2 and TRBJ1-1; D might be TRBD1 (5 bases). Trimming shortened V by 0 bases and J by 1 base, and 9 bases separated the two germline ends. CDR3 size: 15 residues. Germline values: CDR1 SGHAT, CDR2 FQNNGV.

The chain couples TRBV30 to TRBJ1-2; the D gene is possibly TRBD1 (5 bases). This CDR3 has 14 amino acids. Per the germline V gene, CDR1 is GTSNPN and CDR2 is SVGIG (reference sequence). Trimming shortened V by 2 bases and J by 5 bases, and 15 bases separated the two germline ends. CDR3 sequence (DNA): TGTGCCTGGAGTACAGGTGCAAGGCGGTATGGCTACACCTTC. Encoded protein: CAWSTGARRYGYTF. Together with reference TRBV30 and TRBJ1-2, the CDR3 gives the full variable domain: SQTIHQWPATLVQPVGSPLSLECTVEGTSNPNLYWYRQAAGRGLQLLFYSVGIGQISSEVPQNLSASRPQDRQFILSSKKLLLSDSGFYLCAWSTGARRYGYTFGSGTRLTVV.

V usage is TRBV7-9 and J usage is TRBJ2-2, with D perhaps TRBD1 (6 bases). This CDR3 spans 13 amino acids. Trimming cost V 7 bases and J 6 bases, with 12 bases left between them. Germline loops: CDR1 SEHNR, CDR2 FQNEAQ (reference sequence). The CDR3 bases are TGTGCCAGCATCTCTACAGGGCCCGGGGAGCTGTTTTTT. Amino acid sequence: CASISTGPGELFF.

In nucleotides, the CDR3 is TGTGCCAGCAGCGTAGCGCCGGGTAGCGAGACCCAGTACTTC. This encodes CASSVAPGSETQYF. V usage is TRBV9 and J usage is TRBJ2-5; D is unclear. This CDR3 is 14 amino acids long. The ends were cut back, 0 bases at V and 5 bases at J, with 11 bases in the middle. Germline V CDR1 and CDR2: SGDLS, YYNGEE.

The CDR3 DNA follows: TGTGCCAGCAGCCAGGACAAGCCCTATGGCTACACCTTC. This codes for CASSQDKPYGYTF. The rearrangement joins TRBV6-5 to TRBJ1-2; the D gene is possibly TRBD1 (5 bases). CDR3 size: 13 residues. CDR1 is MNHEY, CDR2 SVGAGI, per germline. Trimming left V 6 bases short and J 4 bases short, with 12 bases between.

This chain links TRBV7-9 with TRBJ2-7; TRBD2 is a possible D gene (6 bases). The CDR3 sequence is 18 residues long. Germline V gene lookup returns CDR1 SEHNR and CDR2 FQNEAQ (reference sequence). V was cut by 1 base and J by 2 bases, with 21 bases left in between. The CDR3 DNA reads as TGTGCCAGCAGCTTAGTGTTCATAACTTTGGGGACTGCCTACGAGCAGTACGTC. Its translation is CASSLVFITLGTAYEQYV.

CDR3 DNA sequence: TGTGCCAGCAGCTTAGCAGTGGTGGGGGGGAGCAATCAGCCCCAGCATTTT. It is translated as CASSLAVVGGSNQPQHF. The chain couples TRBV7-8 to TRBJ1-5; D possibly corresponds to TRBD1 (5 bases). Germline V gene sequence: CDR1 SGHVS, CDR2 FQNEAQ. V was trimmed by 0 bases and J by 1 base, leaving 13 bases between them. The length of the CDR3 is 17 residues.

This chain joins TRBV6-6 and TRBJ2-7; D remains ambiguous. The CDR3 is made up of 13 amino acids. Germline CDR1 reads MNHNY; CDR2 reads SVGAGI (reference sequence). Trimming took off 7 bases at V and 1 base at J, with 11 bases between the two ends. Here the CDR3 reads CASTGKPSYEQYF. CDR3 bases: TGTGCCAGCACGGGTAAGCCGTCCTACGAGCAGTACTTC.

V and J are TRBV29-1 and TRBJ1-1; D ambiguous. Trimming cost V 7 bases and J 5 bases, with 17 bases left between them. This CDR3 contains 13 residues. CDR1 and CDR2 (germline): SQVTM, ANQGSEA. This CDR3 is CSAESARGTEAFF. CDR3 nucleotide sequence: TGCAGCGCTGAGTCGGCCCGAGGAACTGAAGCTTTCTTT.

The sample holds a few counts of this clone. The V and J genes are TRBV9 and TRBJ2-5, with D tentatively TRBD1 (6 bases). Trimming pared 3 bases from V and 1 base from J, leaving 10 bases between. From germline, CDR1 is SGDLS and CDR2 YYNGEE. The length of the CDR3 is 14 residues. CDR3 nucleotide sequence: TGTGCCAGCAGCGCAACAGGGATCCAAGAGACCCAGTACTTC. It yields the protein CASSATGIQETQYF.

The genes are TRBV5-4 and TRBJ2-6, with 7 nucleotides matching TRBD2. This CDR3 spans 14 amino acids. Germline V gene data show CDR1 as SGHNT and CDR2 as YYREEE (reference sequence). With V trimmed by 7 bases and J by 2 bases, 3 bases remained unmatched. DNA of the CDR3: TGTGCCAGCCTTGGGGGGGCTGGGGCCAACGTCCTGACTTTC. Protein sequence: CASLGGAGANVLTF.

The chain recombines TRBV6-2 or TRBV6-3 with TRBJ1-1; unclear D gene. The germline CDR1 and CDR2 sequences are MNHEY and SVGEGT. Trimming shortened V by 6 bases and J by 6 bases, and 20 bases separated the two germline ends. This CDR3 comprises 15 residues. The DNA for the CDR3 is TGTGCCAGCAGCCCCGAACAGCCCTTCCTGTCTGAAGCTTTCTTT. Its protein product is CASSPEQPFLSEAFF.

The rearrangement joins TRBV9 to TRBJ2-2; D is ambiguous. The CDR3 length is 12 residues. Trimming left V 7 bases short and J 0 bases short, with 4 bases between. CDR1 is SGDLS, CDR2 YYNGEE, per germline. CDR3 sequence reads: CASSANTGELFF. In nucleotides, the CDR3 is TGTGCCAGCTCCGCGAACACCGGGGAGCTGTTTTTT.